A selection of T cell receptor beta chains follows, all from one sample in a study of blood T cell repertoires in COVID-19. Assay used: immunoSEQ multiplex PCR; TCRdb lists only in-frame clones, some missing. The table has around 64,000 clones, around 80% seen once. Sequenced input: peripheral blood. The receptor set was obtained from a man aged 60 to 75 with acute or convalescent COVID-19. Each CDR3 is given with its conserved first and last residue. A D gene is named only where the DNA matches it firmly. Only part of the rows carry a size: once, few, many, or a class if the clone is expanded.

abundance	j_gene	v_gene	d_gene	CDR3aa	CDR3nt
-	TRBJ2-5	TRBV7-2	TRBD1	CASSLTRGPETQYF	TGTGCCAGCAGCTTAACGAGGGGGCCTGAGACCCAGTACTTC
-	TRBJ1-1	TRBV7-2	-	CASSRGTFNTEAFF	TGTGCTAGCAGCCGCGGGACCTTCAACACTGAAGCTTTCTTT
-	TRBJ1-1	TRBV30	TRBD1	CAWGQGRATEAFF	TGTGCCTGGGGACAGGGGCGGGCCACTGAAGCTTTCTTT
-	TRBJ1-1	TRBV6-5	-	CASSYGGDTRAFF	TGTGCCAGCAGTTACGGGGGCGACACGAGGGCTTTCTTT
-	TRBJ1-6	TRBV5-1	TRBD1	CASSSGDRGGYNSPLHF	TGCGCCAGCAGCTCCGGGGACAGGGGGGGGTATAATTCACCCCTCCACTTT
-	TRBJ2-1	TRBV5-1	TRBD2	CASSPAGLAGEGFF	TGCGCCAGCAGCCCGGCGGGACTAGCGGGAGAGGGGTTCTTC
-	TRBJ2-2	TRBV30	TRBD2	CAWRLAGATGELFF	TGTGCCTGGCGACTAGCGGGAGCTACCGGGGAGCTGTTTTTT
-	TRBJ1-1	TRBV19	TRBD1	CASSWQGATEAFF	TGTGCCAGTAGTTGGCAGGGGGCGACTGAAGCTTTCTTT
-	TRBJ2-7	TRBV7-6	-	CASSLRAQGFGGGSYEQYF	TGTGCCAGCAGCTTAAGGGCACAGGGCTTCGGTGGGGGTTCCTACGAGCAGTACTTC
-	TRBJ2-1	TRBV28	-	CASSINNEQFF	TGTGCCAGCAGTATAAACAATGAGCAGTTCTTC
-	TRBJ2-7	TRBV6-6	TRBD2	CASSSSGRLNEQYF	TGTGCCAGCAGTTCTAGCGGGAGACTAAACGAGCAGTACTTC
-	TRBJ2-7	TRBV3-1/TRBV3-2	TRBD2	CASATSGSLKQYF	TGTGCCAGCGCAACTAGCGGGAGCCTTAAGCAGTACTTC
-	TRBJ2-7	TRBV15	-	CATSREKWEQYF	TGTGCCACCAGCAGGGAGAAATGGGAGCAGTACTTC
-	TRBJ2-7	TRBV2	-	CASSSTGGSYEQYF	TGTGCCAGCAGTTCCACTGGCGGTTCCTACGAGCAGTACTTC
-	TRBJ2-1	TRBV4-1	-	CASSHTGTPSYNEQFF	TGCGCCAGCAGCCACACCGGGACTCCGTCCTACAATGAGCAGTTCTTC
-	TRBJ2-1	TRBV13	-	CASSWSNEQFF	TGTGCCAGCAGCTGGAGCAATGAGCAGTTCTTC
-	TRBJ2-7	TRBV27	-	CASSLGGHRTYEQYF	TGTGCCAGCAGTTTAGGTGGGCACAGGACCTACGAGCAGTACTTC
-	TRBJ1-3	TRBV5-1	-	CASSPGESGNTIYF	TGCGCCAGCAGCCCAGGGGAATCTGGAAACACCATATATTTT
-	TRBJ1-2	TRBV7-2	TRBD1	CASSLALDRGERDGYTF	TGTGCCAGCAGCTTAGCTCTGGACAGGGGAGAAAGGGATGGCTACACCTTC
-	TRBJ2-3	TRBV2	TRBD1	CASRPGTVIDTQYF	TGTGCCAGCAGGCCCGGGACAGTCATAGATACGCAGTATTTT
-	TRBJ2-3	TRBV30	TRBD2	CAWNLGLAGTDTQYF	TGTGCCTGGAACCTGGGACTAGCGGGCACAGATACGCAGTATTTT
-	TRBJ2-5	TRBV7-8	-	CASSARPTSFNGETQYF	TGTGCCAGCAGCGCCCGACCGACTAGTTTTAATGGGGAGACCCAGTACTTC
few	TRBJ2-7	TRBV5-1	-	CASSPSGGGYEQYF	TGCGCCAGCAGCCCGTCCGGGGGAGGCTACGAGCAGTACTTC
-	TRBJ1-2	TRBV28	-	CASSKGGDVYGYTF	TGTGCCAGCAGTAAAGGAGGGGACGTTTATGGCTACACCTTC
-	TRBJ1-5	TRBV27	-	CASQANYLNQPQHF	TGTGCCAGCCAGGCCAATTACCTTAATCAGCCCCAGCATTTT
-	TRBJ2-7	TRBV19	TRBD1	CASSIGTGADEQYF	TGTGCCAGTAGTATTGGGACAGGGGCTGACGAGCAGTACTTC
-	TRBJ1-1	TRBV7-2	-	CASSLQGRNTEAFF	TGTGCCAGCAGCTTACAGGGGAGGAACACTGAAGCTTTCTTT
-	TRBJ1-1	TRBV27	-	CASSVRGARTEAFF	TGTGCCAGCTCCGTCCGGGGGGCGCGGACTGAAGCTTTCTTT
-	TRBJ2-7	TRBV2	-	CASKTGGYYEQYF	TGTGCCAGCAAGACCGGGGGATACTACGAGCAGTACTTC
-	TRBJ1-1	TRBV16	-	CASSQGFGNTEAFF	TGTGCCAGCTCGCAGGGTTTTGGGAACACTGAAGCTTTCTTT
once	TRBJ2-7	TRBV6-1	-	CASSEVGAGVFGEQYF	TGTGCCAGCAGTGAAGTGGGGGCGGGAGTTTTTGGGGAGCAGTACTTC
-	TRBJ2-7	TRBV28	TRBD2	CASSRFAGGRNEQYF	TGTGCCAGCAGCCGTTTTGCGGGAGGTCGAAACGAGCAGTACTTC
-	TRBJ2-1	TRBV27	-	CASSLAARRHEQFF	TGTGCCAGCAGTTTAGCGGCGCGACGCCATGAGCAGTTCTTC
-	TRBJ1-1	TRBV3-1/TRBV3-2	-	CASSQAMNTEAFF	TGTGCCAGCAGCCAAGCCATGAACACTGAAGCTTTCTTT
-	TRBJ2-1	TRBV7-9	TRBD2	CASSLAGSSGDEQFF	TGTGCCAGCAGCTTAGCAGGGTCTAGCGGAGATGAGCAGTTCTTC
-	TRBJ2-5	TRBV7-2	TRBD1	CASRDRGETQYF	TGTGCCAGCAGGGACAGGGGAGAGACCCAGTACTTC
few	TRBJ2-3	TRBV9	-	CASSVGGLLGDTQYF	TGTGCCAGCAGCGTAGGAGGACTCCTAGGGGATACGCAGTATTTT
-	TRBJ1-2	TRBV28	-	CASSSTGLIPPLYGYTF	TGTGCCAGCAGTTCGACAGGACTCATACCCCCTCTCTATGGCTACACCTTC
-	TRBJ1-2	TRBV2	-	CASSEHLPNYGYTF	TGTGCCAGCAGTGAACACTTACCTAACTATGGCTACACCTTC
-	TRBJ1-5	TRBV28	-	CASSQILTGRSNQPQHF	TGTGCCAGCAGCCAAATATTAACAGGGCGCAGCAATCAGCCCCAGCATTTT
-	TRBJ2-7	TRBV5-5	TRBD2	CASSLAPGLAGGSSYEQYF	TGTGCCAGCAGCTTGGCACCGGGACTAGCGGGAGGTAGCTCCTACGAGCAGTACTTC
-	TRBJ2-7	TRBV5-1	TRBD1	CASSPDRAYEQYF	TGCGCCAGCAGCCCCGACAGGGCTTACGAGCAGTACTTC
-	TRBJ2-1	TRBV2	TRBD1	CASSAWRTGDEQFF	TGTGCCAGCAGTGCCTGGAGGACAGGGGACGAGCAGTTCTTC
-	TRBJ1-4	TRBV5-4	TRBD1	CASSLRTGGNEKLFF	TGTGCCAGCAGCCTTAGGACAGGGGGGAATGAAAAACTGTTTTTT
-	TRBJ2-7	TRBV12-3/TRBV12-4	-	CASSLPLSDEQYF	TGTGCCAGCAGTTTGCCCTTATCAGACGAGCAGTACTTC
-	TRBJ2-7	TRBV13	TRBD1	CASCRDRDEQYF	TGTGCCAGCTGCAGGGACAGGGACGAGCAGTACTTC
-	TRBJ2-6	TRBV7-3	-	CASSRGGNGANVLTF	TGTGCCAGCAGCAGAGGAGGAAATGGGGCCAACGTCCTGACTTTC
-	TRBJ2-6	TRBV5-5	-	CASSFGGKSSGANVLTF	TGTGCCAGCAGCTTCGGCGGGAAGAGCTCTGGGGCCAACGTCCTGACTTTC
-	TRBJ2-1	TRBV5-5	TRBD2	CASSRLAGGRYEQFF	TGTGCCAGCAGCCGACTAGCGGGAGGGCGATATGAGCAGTTCTTC
once	TRBJ1-1	TRBV7-9	-	CASSLGAVLRRTEAFF	TGTGCCAGCAGCCTGGGTGCCGTCCTACGGAGGACTGAAGCTTTCTTT
few	TRBJ2-1	TRBV18	TRBD2	CASSLGLAGDNEQFF	TGTGCCAGCTCACTAGGACTAGCGGGTGACAATGAGCAGTTCTTC